The 4 T cell receptor beta chains given below trace back to one sample, sequenced in a study of post-analysis software for immune sequencing data. Study-wide findings and caveats: Patients showed TRBV5-6, TRBV5-1 and TRBV20-1 among five TRBV segments more frequent than in controls.

The TCR beta cDNA libraries contained unique molecular identifiers. TCRdb called the PCR reads again in MiXCR, with one record for every CDR3 protein. The sample contains 650,000 to 850,000 distinct CDR3 sequences, about 43% of which appear only once. Their target antigens are unknown. The sample comprised blood. The receptors here all came from a girl aged 5-17 years with multiple sclerosis.

This clonotype was recorded a few times. V usage is TRBV4-3 and J usage is TRBJ2-4, with 10 bases fitting TRBD2. The J call is in doubt because the DNA end fits TRBJ2-7 better. The CDR3 has 16 residues. Germline CDR1 LGHNA, CDR2 YSLEER. In nucleotides, the CDR3 is TGCGCCAGCAGCCAGGGGATAGCGGGAGGAGGCTACGAGCAGTACTTC. Its protein product is CASSQGIAGGGYEQYF.

The CDR3 sequence: CSGEEQHNGYTF. In nucleotides, the CDR3 is TGCAGCGGGGAAGAACAGCACAATGGCTACACCTTC. The chain joins TRBV29-1 to TRBJ1-2, with D unresolved. Germline CDR1 SQVTM, CDR2 ANQGSEA. The CDR3 length is 12 residues. V lost 7 bases to trimming and J lost 6 bases, with 15 bases between them.

J is TRBJ2-5 and V is TRBV12-3 or TRBV12-4; possible D gene TRBD2, 5 bases. Trimming shortened V by 6 bases and J by 1 base, and 12 bases separated the two germline ends. This CDR3 is 14 amino acids long. Here the CDR3 DNA reads TGTGCCAGCAGCCGACAAAGCGGCCAAGAGACCCAGTACTTC. Translated: CASSRQSGQETQYF.

The J gene is TRBJ2-5, the V gene TRBV6-1, with D perhaps matching TRBD2 (7 bases). The better agreement between TRBJ2-7 and the DNA end casts doubt on the J call. The CDR3 loop spans 15 amino acids. The germline CDR1 and CDR2 sequences are MNHNS and SASEGT. The DNA for the CDR3 is TGTGCCAGCAGTGAATTGGGAGGGGGACTGAACGAGCAGTACTTC. It codes for CASSELGGGLNEQYF.